One T cell receptor (beta chain) is described in this entry. The antigen remains undetermined. The sample originates from a study of T cells in Graves' hyperthyroidism and ophthalmopathy. Study results and caveats: Most clonotypes expanded in thyroid above 0.001 were likewise present in blood.

Amplification yielded TCR beta CDR3 regions, with RNA transcripts as the source. The HTBI primer set was used in a first-round RT-PCR of the TCR CDR3. TCRdb fed the multiplex PCR reads into MiXCR, producing one record per CDR3 protein. Counted here are over 700,000 distinct CDR3 sequences, under 45% occurring once; the ten biggest clones make up around a third. Participants, patients aged 18 to 65, had newly diagnosed hyperthyroidism with a duration under 2 months. Material: blood. This TCR was sampled from a woman aged 40 to 49 with Graves' hyperthyroidism.

Here the CDR3 reads CASSYLGQIQETQYF. The DNA of the CDR3 is TGTGCCAGCAGTTACCTCGGACAGATCCAAGAGACCCAGTACTTC. The chain couples TRBV12-3 or TRBV12-4 to TRBJ2-5, with a tentative D call TRBD1 (6 bases). V was pared by 4 bases and J by 1 base, with 13 bases between. The CDR3 runs to 15 residues.